This T cell receptor (beta chain) stems from a study of blood T cell repertoires in COVID-19. At the level of the study: T cells, B-cell-depleted T cells, or PBMCs supplied cDNA or gDNA.

In the source study's methods: Nucleated cell counts were estimated from reference gene primer amplification. Only in-frame clones appear in the TCRdb table, and some are missing; sequencing was by immunoSEQ multiplex PCR. Clonal size and the V and J genes are those of that table, whereas D and trimming came from the DNA. The sample has some 96,000 clones, almost 80% seen once. The CDR3 extends over 14 amino acids. Germline loops: CDR1 KGHSH, CDR2 LQKENI. Trimming cost V 1 base and J 12 bases, with 16 bases left between them. Material: peripheral blood. The sequence derives from a woman between 65 and 79 years old with acute or convalescent COVID-19. The chain has TRBV18 and TRBJ2-1; D possibly corresponds to TRBD1 (5 bases). The CDR3 protein is CASSPQEKGSWQFF. CDR3 nucleotide sequence: TGTGCCAGCTCACCACAGGAGAAGGGGTCTTGGCAGTTCTTC.